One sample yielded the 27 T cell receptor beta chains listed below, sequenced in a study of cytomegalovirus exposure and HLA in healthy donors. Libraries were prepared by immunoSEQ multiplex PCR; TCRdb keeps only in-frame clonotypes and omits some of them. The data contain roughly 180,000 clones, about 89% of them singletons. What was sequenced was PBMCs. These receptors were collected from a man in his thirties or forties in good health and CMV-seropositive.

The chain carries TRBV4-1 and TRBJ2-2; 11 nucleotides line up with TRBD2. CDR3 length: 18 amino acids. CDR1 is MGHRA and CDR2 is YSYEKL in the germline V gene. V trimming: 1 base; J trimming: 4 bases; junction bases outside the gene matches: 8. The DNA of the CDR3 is TGCGCCAGCAGCCAAGCCCATCTTACTAGCGGGGGCACCGGGGAGCTGTTTTTT. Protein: CASSQAHLTSGGTGELFF.

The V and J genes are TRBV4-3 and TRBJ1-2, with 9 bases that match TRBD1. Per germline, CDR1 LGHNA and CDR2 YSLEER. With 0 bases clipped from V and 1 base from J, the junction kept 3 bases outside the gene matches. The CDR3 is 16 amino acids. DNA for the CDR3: TGCGCCAGCAGCCAAGAAACAGGGGGCCGTAACTATGGCTACACCTTC. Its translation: CASSQETGGRNYGYTF.

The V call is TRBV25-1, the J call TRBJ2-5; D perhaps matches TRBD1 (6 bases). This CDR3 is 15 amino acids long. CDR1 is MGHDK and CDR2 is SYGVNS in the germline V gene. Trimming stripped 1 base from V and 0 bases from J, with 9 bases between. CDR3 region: CASSELDSNQETQYF. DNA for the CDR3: TGTGCCAGCAGTGAATTGGACAGCAACCAAGAGACCCAGTACTTC.

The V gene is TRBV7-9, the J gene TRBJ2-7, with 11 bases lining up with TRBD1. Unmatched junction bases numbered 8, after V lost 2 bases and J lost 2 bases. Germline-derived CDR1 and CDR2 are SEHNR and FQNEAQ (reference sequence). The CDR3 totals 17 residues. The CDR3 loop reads CASSLPGDRGGPYEQYF. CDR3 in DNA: TGTGCCAGCAGCTTACCCGGGGACAGGGGGGGCCCCTACGAGCAGTACTTC.

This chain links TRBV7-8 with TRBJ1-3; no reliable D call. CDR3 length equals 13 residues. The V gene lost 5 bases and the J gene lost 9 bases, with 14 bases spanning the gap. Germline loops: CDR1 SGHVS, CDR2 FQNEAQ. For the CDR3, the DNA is TGTGCCAGCAGCCCCACCCCACGGGGCACCATATATTTT. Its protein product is CASSPTPRGTIYF.

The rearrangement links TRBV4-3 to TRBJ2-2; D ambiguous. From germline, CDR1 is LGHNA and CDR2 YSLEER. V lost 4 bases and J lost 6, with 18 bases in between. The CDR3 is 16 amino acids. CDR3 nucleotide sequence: TGCGCCAGCAGCCGAGGCCAGGCCGCAACTTCCGGGGAGCTGTTTTTT. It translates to CASSRGQAATSGELFF.

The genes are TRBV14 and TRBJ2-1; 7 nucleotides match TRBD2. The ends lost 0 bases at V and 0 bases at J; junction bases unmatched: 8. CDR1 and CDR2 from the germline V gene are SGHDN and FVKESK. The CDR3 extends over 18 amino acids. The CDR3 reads CASSQDRVAGVSYNEQFF. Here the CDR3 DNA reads TGTGCCAGCAGCCAAGATCGGGTTGCGGGGGTCTCCTACAATGAGCAGTTCTTC.

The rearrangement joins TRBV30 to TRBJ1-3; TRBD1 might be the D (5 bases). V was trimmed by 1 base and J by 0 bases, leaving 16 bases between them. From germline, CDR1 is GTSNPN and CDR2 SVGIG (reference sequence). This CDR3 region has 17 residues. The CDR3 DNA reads TGTGCCTGGAGTGCGGGACCCACTAAATTCTCTGGAAACACCATATATTTT. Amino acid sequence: CAWSAGPTKFSGNTIYF. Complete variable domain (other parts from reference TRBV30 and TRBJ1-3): SQTIHQWPATLVQPVGSPLSLECTVEGTSNPNLYWYRQAAGRGLQLLFYSVGIGQISSEVPQNLSASRPQDRQFILSSKKLLLSDSGFYLCAWSAGPTKFSGNTIYFGEGSWLTVV.

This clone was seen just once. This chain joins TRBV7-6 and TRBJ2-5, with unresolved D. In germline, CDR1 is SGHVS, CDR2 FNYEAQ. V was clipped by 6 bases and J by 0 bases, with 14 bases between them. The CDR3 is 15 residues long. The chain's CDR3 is CASSSSPLYQETQYF. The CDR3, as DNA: TGTGCCAGCAGTTCGAGCCCGTTGTACCAAGAGACCCAGTACTTC.

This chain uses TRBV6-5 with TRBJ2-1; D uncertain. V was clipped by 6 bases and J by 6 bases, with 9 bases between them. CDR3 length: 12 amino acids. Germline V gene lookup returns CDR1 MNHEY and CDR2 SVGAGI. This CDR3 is CASRAMGNEQFF. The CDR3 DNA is TGTGCCAGCAGGGCCATGGGCAATGAGCAGTTCTTC.

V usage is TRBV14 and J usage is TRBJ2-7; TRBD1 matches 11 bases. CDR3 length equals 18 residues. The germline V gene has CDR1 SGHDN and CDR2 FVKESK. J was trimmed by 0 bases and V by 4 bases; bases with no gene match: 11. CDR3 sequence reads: CASSRGQGGLSSSYEQYF. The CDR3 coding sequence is TGTGCCAGCAGCCGGGGACAGGGGGGACTCTCTAGCTCCTACGAGCAGTACTTC. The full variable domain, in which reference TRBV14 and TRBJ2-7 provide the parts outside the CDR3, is EAGVTQFPSHSVIEKGQTVTLRCDPISGHDNLYWYRRVMGKEIKFLLHFVKESKQDESGMPNNRFLAERTGGTYSTLKVQPAELEDSGVYFCASSRGQGGLSSSYEQYFGPGTRLTVT.

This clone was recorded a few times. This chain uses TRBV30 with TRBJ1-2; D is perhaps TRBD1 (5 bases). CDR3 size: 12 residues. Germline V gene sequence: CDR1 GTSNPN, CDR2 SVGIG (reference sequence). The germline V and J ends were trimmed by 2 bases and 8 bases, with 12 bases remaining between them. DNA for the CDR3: TGTGCCTGGAGTCCAACGGAGGGGGGCTACACCTTC. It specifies CAWSPTEGGYTF.

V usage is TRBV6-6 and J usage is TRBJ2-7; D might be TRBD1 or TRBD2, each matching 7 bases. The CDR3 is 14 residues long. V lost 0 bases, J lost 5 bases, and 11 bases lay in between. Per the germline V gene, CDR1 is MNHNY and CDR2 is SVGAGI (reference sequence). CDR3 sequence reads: CASSYSRGGDEQYF. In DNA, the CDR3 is TGTGCCAGCAGTTACTCCAGGGGGGGCGACGAGCAGTACTTC.

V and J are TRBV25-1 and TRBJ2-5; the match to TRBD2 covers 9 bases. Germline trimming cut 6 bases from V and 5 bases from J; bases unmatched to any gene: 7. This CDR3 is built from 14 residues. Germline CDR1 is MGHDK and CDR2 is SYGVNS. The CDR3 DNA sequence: TGTGCCAGCAGAGCTAGCGGGATTTGGGAGACCCAGTACTTC. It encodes CASRASGIWETQYF.

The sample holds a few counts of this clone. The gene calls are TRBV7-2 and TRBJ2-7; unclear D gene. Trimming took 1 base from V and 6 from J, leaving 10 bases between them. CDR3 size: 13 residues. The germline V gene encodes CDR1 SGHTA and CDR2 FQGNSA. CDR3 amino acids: CASSLGWVGEQYF. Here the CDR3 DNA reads TGTGCCAGCAGCTTAGGGTGGGTTGGCGAGCAGTACTTC.

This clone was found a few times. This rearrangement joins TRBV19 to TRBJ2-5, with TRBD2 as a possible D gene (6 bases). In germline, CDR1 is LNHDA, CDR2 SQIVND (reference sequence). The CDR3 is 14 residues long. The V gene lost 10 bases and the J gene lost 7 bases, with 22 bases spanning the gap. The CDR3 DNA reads TGTGCCACCGCGTCGGGGGTGGGTGTTCCGACCCAGTACTTC. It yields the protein CATASGVGVPTQYF.

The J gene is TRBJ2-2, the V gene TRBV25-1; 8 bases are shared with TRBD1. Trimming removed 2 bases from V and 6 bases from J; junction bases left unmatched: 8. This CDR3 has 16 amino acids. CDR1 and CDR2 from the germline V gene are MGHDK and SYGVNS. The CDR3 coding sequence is TGTGCCAGCAGTGAAGGGGCCAGGGGGCGTTCCGGGGAGCTGTTTTTT. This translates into CASSEGARGRSGELFF.

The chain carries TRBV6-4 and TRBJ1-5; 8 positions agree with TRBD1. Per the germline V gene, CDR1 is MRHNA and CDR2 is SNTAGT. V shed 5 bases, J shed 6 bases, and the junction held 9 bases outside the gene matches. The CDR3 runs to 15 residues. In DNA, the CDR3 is TGTGCCAGCAGTTTAACAGGGGGATTTGGTCAGCCCCAGCATTTT. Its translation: CASSLTGGFGQPQHF.

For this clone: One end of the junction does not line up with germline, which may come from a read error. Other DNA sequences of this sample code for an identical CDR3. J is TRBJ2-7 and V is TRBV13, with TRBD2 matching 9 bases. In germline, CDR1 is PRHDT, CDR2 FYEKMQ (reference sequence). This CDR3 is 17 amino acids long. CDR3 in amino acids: CASSSQREAPLRYEQYF. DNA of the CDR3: TGTGCTAGCAGCTCCCAGCGGGAGGCCCCCCTTCGCTACGAGCAGTACTTC.

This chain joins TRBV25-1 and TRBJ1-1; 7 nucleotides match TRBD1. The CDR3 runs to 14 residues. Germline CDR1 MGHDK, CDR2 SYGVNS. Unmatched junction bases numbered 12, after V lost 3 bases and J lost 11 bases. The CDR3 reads CASSDRQGRVEAFF. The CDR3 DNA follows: TGTGCCAGCAGTGATCGACAGGGAAGGGTGGAGGCTTTCTTT.

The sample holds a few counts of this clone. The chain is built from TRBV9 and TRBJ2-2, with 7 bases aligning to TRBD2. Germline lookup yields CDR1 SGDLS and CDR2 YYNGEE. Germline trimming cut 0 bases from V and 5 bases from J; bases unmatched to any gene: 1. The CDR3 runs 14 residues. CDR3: CASSVGLATGELFF. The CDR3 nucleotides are TGTGCCAGCAGCGTAGGACTAGCAACCGGGGAGCTGTTTTTT.

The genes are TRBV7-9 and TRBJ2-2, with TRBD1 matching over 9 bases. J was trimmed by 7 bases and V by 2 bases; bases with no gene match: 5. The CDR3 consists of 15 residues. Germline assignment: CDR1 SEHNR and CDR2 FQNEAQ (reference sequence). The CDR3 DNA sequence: TGTGCCAGCAGCTTACCGGGACAGGGAATCGGGGAGCTGTTTTTT. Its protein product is CASSLPGQGIGELFF. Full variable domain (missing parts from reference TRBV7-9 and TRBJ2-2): DTGVSQNPRHKITKRGQNVTFRCDPISEHNRLYWYRQTLGQGPEFLTYFQNEAQLEKSRLLSDRFSAERPKGSFSTLEIQRTEQGDSAMYLCASSLPGQGIGELFFGEGSRLTVL.

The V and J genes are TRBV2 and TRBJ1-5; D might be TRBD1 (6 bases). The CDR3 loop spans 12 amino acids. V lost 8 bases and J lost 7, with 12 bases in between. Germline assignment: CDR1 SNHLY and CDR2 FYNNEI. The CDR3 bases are TGTGCCAGCCGAGAGGGGGGCCAGCCCCAGCATTTT. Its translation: CASREGGQPQHF.

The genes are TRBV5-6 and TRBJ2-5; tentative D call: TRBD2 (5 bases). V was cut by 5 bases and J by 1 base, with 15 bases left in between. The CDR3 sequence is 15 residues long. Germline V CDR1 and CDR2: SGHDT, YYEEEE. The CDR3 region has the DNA TGTGCCAGCAGTACCCTTGGACTCGCCCAAGAGACCCAGTACTTC. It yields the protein CASSTLGLAQETQYF.

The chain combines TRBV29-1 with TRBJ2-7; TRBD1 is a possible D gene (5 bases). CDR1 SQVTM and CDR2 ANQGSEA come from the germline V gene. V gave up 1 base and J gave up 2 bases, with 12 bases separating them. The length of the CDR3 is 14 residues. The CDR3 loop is CSVEGAGQPYEQYF. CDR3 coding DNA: TGCAGCGTTGAAGGAGCAGGGCAGCCCTACGAGCAGTACTTC.

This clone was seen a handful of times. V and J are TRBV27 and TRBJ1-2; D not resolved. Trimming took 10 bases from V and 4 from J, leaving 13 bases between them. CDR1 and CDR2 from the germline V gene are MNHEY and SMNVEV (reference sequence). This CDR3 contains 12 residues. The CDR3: CATYGLLYGYTF. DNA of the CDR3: TGTGCCACCTACGGACTTCTCTATGGCTACACCTTC.

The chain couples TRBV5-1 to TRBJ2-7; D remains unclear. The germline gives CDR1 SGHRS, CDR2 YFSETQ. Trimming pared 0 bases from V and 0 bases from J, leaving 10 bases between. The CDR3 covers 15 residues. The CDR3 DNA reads TGCGCCAGCAGCTTGGAAGTACATCTCTCCTACGAGCAGTACTTC. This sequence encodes CASSLEVHLSYEQYF.